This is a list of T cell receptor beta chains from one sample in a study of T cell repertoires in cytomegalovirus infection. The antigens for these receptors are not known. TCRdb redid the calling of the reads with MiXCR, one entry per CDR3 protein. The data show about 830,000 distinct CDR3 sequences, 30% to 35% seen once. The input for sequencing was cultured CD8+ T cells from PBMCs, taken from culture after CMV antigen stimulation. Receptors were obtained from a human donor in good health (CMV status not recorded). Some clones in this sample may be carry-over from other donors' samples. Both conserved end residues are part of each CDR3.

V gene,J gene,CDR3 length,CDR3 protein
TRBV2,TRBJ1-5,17,CASTWDREMSSNQPQHF
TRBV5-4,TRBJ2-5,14,CASSNRTELKTQYF
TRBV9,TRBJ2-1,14,CASSWRQANNEQFF
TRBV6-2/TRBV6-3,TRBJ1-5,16,CASRPHRDRDRQPQHF
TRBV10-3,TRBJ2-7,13,CAIRGDRVYEQYF
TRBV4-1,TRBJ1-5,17,CASSPPWAGGMGQPQHF
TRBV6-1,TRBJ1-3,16,CASRAGTVDAGNTIYF
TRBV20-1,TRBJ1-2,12,CSAIPTWNGYTF
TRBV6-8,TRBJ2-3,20,CASSYSGLAGGDSSLDTQYF
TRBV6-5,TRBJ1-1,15,CASSYSTGIYTEAFF
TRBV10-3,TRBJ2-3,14,CAISGRRSTDTQYF
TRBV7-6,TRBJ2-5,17,CASSWLMAGQGYETQYF